Listed here is a single T cell receptor (beta chain). Antigen unknown. Germline loops: CDR1 MDHEN, CDR2 SYDVKM. CDR3 length: 12 amino acids. Between the trimmed V and J ends, which lost 6 bases and 0 bases, there was a span of 5 bases. The data are from a study of vaccination effects on CD4 cells after COVID-19. The study's findings and limits: Marked contraction was observed in infection-induced and vaccine-induced clones late after vaccination.

CD4+ T cells specific for antigen were expanded with viral peptide pools by the ViraFEST assay before sequencing. Following a 10-day culture, CD4+ T cells were purified. Prior SARS-CoV-2 infection was absent in the vaccine recipients, as shown by negative nucleocapsid antibodies. Sequenced by immunoSEQ multiplex PCR; TCRdb stores in-frame clones only, minus some. The table has 50,000 to 65,000 clones, over 75% seen once; the top ten hold approximately 2.4%. The origin of this receptor is a human donor who received a COVID-19 vaccine. V usage is TRBV28 and J usage is TRBJ1-2; D unresolved. This specimen was CD4+ T cells from PBMCs cultured with HCoV-229E spike peptides, taken before COVID-19 vaccination. DNA for the CDR3: TGTGCCAGCAGGGCGGCTAACTATGGCTACACCTTC. Translated: CASRAANYGYTF.